The 3 T cell receptor beta chains below all came from one sample that was sequenced in a study of OX40 agonist ivuxolimab in advanced cancers. TCRdb keeps only in-frame clones here, not all; method: immunoSEQ multiplex PCR. This table holds about 89,000 clones, approximately 91% found once. The input for sequencing was CD4+ or CD8+ T cells sorted from blood, taken in a trial of the OX40 agonist ivuxolimab. These receptors were taken from an adult with an advanced solid tumor such as melanoma, head and neck, liver or kidney cancer.

The V gene is TRBV7-6, the J gene TRBJ2-7; D unresolved. This CDR3 has 14 residues. Germline CDR1 SGHVS, CDR2 FNYEAQ. V was pared by 2 bases and J by 2 bases, with 10 bases between. Written as DNA, the CDR3 is TGTGCCAGCAGCTTAAAAGACTCCGCCTACGAGCAGTACTTC. Translated, it gives CASSLKDSAYEQYF.

The chain employs TRBV18 and TRBJ1-5, with D unclear. V was shortened by 2 bases and J by 0 bases, with 8 bases between the two germline ends. The CDR3 sequence is 15 residues long. In germline, CDR1 is KGHSH, CDR2 LQKENI. CDR3 protein: CASSPLADSNQPQHF. The DNA for the CDR3 is TGTGCCAGCTCACCATTGGCAGATAGCAATCAGCCCCAGCATTTT.

The CDR3: CASSPRTYNTGELFF. In DNA, the CDR3 is TGTGCCAGCAGCCCGCGGACATACAACACCGGGGAGCTGTTTTTT. This chain joins TRBV7-2 and TRBJ2-2; weak D call: TRBD1 (5 bases). The CDR3 consists of 15 residues. The ends were cut back, 5 bases at V and 2 bases at J, with 12 bases in the middle. Per the germline V gene, CDR1 is SGHTA and CDR2 is FQGNSA.